The present entry profiles one T cell receptor beta chain with its context. Its antigen is still unknown. Germline V gene lookup returns CDR1 SGHAT and CDR2 FQNNGV. Trimming pared 5 bases from V and 0 bases from J, leaving 10 bases between. This CDR3 has 14 amino acids. These data originate in a study of T cell responses to AZD1222 COVID-19 vaccine. The method was immunoSEQ multiplex PCR; TCRdb's version includes in-frame clones alone and lacks a portion of them. The repertoire has 120,000 to 150,000 clones, about 91% of them found once; the top ten carry more than 1.2%. Study-level findings and limits: There were vaccine-associated CD4 TCRs across spike, dominant at 160-218 and 743-854. Just a handful of people given AZD1222 tested seropositive at baseline.

The chain joins TRBV11-2 to TRBJ1-1; no firm D call. Source: peripheral blood, taken on day 0 of AZD1222 vaccination. The TCR comes from an adult in good health. The chain's CDR3 is CASSLRTMNTEAFF. CDR3 sequence (DNA): TGTGCCAGCAGCCTAAGGACCATGAACACTGAAGCTTTCTTT.